This TCR beta chain emerged from a study of blood T cell repertoires in COVID-19. Study-level information: Samples taken during acute and convalescent COVID-19 were collected in the United States, Italy and Spain. Sources were T cells, B-cell-depleted T cells, or PBMCs; the material itself was cDNA or gDNA.

The J segment lost 0 bases and the V segment lost 4 bases, leaving 3 bases of the junction unmatched. The CDR3 extends over 15 amino acids. Germline CDR1 reads SGDLS; CDR2 reads YYNGEE. Per the authors' pipeline: Amplification of reference gene primers was used by the study to estimate nucleated cell counts. Repertoires were generated with immunoSEQ multiplex PCR, while TCRdb's copy carries only in-frame clones and drops some. V, J and clone size are taken as reported in that table, and D and trimming were inferred from the DNA itself. This table holds about 330,000 clones, about 83% found once. This clone is a singleton in its sample.

This chain links TRBV9 with TRBJ2-1; 8 bases fit TRBD2. This sequence originates from a woman aged 50 to 60 with acute or convalescent COVID-19. Sample: peripheral blood. The CDR3 bases are TGTGCCAGCAGCACAAGCGGGAGCTCCTACAATGAGCAGTTCTTC. It codes for CASSTSGSSYNEQFF.